This T cell receptor (beta chain) emerged from a study of cytomegalovirus exposure and HLA in healthy donors. Germline V gene sequence: CDR1 SQVTM, CDR2 ANQGSEA. The CDR3 has 13 amino acids. V dropped 3 bases and J dropped 3 bases, with 12 bases sitting between them. The PCR ran on 60 Vbeta and 13 Jbeta primers. The repertoire was sequenced with immunoSEQ multiplex PCR; TCRdb's copy has only in-frame clones and lacks some. The sample shows some 200,000 clones, around 80% of them seen only once. Sequenced input: PBMCs. This chain connects TRBV29-1 to TRBJ2-7; D possibly corresponds to TRBD1 (5 bases). This TCR came from a woman aged 40-49 years in good health and CMV-seronegative. The CDR3 sequence is CSVEAPDNYEQYF. The CDR3 DNA follows: TGCAGCGTTGAGGCCCCGGACAACTACGAGCAGTACTTC.